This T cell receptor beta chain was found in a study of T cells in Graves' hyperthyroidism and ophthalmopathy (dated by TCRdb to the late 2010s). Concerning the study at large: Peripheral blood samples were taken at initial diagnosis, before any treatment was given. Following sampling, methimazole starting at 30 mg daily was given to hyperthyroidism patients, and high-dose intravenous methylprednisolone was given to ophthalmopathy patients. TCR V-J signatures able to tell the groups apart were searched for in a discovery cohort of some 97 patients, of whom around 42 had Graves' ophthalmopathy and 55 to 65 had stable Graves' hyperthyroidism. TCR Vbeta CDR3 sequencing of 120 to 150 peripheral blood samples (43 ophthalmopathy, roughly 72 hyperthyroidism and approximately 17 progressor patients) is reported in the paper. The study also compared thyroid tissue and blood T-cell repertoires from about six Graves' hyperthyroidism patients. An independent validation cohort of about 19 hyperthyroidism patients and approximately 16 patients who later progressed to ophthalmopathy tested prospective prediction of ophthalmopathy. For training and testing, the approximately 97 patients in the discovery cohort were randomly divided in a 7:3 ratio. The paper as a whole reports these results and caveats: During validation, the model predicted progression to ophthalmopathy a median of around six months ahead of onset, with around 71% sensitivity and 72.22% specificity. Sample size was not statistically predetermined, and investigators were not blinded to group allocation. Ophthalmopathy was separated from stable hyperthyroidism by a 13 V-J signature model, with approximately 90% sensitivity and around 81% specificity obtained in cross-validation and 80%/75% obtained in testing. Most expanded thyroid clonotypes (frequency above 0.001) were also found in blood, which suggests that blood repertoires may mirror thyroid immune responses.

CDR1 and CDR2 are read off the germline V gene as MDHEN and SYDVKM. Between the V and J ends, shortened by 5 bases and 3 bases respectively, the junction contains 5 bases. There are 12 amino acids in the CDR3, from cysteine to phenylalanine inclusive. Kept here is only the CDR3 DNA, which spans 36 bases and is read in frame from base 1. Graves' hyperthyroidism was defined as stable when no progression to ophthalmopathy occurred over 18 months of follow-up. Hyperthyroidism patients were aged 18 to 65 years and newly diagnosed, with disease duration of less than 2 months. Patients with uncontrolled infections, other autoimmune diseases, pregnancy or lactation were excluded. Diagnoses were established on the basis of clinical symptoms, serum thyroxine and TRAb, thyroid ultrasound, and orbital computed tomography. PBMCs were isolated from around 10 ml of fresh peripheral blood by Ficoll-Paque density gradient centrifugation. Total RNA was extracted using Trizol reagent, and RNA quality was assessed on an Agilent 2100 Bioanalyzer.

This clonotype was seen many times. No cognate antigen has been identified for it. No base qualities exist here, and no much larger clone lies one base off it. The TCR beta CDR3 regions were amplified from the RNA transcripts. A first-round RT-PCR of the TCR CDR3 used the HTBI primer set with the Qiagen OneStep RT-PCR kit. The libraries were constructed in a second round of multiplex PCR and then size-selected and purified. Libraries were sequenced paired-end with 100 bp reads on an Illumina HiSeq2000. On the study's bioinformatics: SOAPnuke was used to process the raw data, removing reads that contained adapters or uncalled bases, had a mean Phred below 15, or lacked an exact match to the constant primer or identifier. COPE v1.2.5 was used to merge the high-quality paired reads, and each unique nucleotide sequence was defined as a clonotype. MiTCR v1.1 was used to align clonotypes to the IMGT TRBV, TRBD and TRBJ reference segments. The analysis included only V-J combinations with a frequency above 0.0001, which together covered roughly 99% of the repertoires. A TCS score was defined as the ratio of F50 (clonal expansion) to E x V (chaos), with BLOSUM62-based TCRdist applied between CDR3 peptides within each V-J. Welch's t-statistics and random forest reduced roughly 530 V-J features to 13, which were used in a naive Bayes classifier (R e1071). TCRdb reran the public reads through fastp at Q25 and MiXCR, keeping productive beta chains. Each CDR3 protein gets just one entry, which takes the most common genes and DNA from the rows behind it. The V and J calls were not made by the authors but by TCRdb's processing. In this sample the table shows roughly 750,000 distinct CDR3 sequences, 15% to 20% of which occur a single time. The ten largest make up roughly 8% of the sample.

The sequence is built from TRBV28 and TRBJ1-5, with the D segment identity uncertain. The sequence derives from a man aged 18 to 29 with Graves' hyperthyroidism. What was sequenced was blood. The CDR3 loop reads CASSPFNQPQHF. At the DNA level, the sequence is TGTGCCAGCAGTCCCTTCAATCAGCCCCAGCATTTT.